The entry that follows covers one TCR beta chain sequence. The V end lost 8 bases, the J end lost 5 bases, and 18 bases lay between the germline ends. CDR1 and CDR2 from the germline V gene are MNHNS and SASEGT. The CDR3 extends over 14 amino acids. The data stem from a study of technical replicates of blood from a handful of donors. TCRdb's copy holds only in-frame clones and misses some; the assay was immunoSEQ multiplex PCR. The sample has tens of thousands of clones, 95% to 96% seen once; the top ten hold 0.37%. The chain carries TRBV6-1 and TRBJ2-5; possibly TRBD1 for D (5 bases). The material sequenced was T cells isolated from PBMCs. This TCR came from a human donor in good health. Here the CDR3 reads CASQTRPGPETQYF. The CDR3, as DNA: TGTGCCAGCCAGACAAGACCAGGGCCGGAGACCCAGTACTTC.